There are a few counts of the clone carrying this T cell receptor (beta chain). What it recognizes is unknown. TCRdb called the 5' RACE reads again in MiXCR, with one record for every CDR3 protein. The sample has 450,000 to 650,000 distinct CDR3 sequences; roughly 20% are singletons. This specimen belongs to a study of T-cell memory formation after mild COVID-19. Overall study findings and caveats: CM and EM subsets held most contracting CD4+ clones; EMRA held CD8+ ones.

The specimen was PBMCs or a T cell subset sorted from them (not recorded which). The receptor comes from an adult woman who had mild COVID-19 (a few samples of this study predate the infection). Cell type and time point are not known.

CDR3 protein: CASSMSDRGTEAFF. For the CDR3, the DNA is TGCGCCAGCAGCATGTCGGACAGGGGCACTGAAGCTTTCTTT. The gene calls are TRBV5-1 and TRBJ1-1; 9 bases align to TRBD1. J gave up 4 bases and V 4 bases, and 5 bases lay outside the gene matches. Germline CDR1 reads SGHRS; CDR2 reads YFSETQ. The CDR3 is 14 residues long.